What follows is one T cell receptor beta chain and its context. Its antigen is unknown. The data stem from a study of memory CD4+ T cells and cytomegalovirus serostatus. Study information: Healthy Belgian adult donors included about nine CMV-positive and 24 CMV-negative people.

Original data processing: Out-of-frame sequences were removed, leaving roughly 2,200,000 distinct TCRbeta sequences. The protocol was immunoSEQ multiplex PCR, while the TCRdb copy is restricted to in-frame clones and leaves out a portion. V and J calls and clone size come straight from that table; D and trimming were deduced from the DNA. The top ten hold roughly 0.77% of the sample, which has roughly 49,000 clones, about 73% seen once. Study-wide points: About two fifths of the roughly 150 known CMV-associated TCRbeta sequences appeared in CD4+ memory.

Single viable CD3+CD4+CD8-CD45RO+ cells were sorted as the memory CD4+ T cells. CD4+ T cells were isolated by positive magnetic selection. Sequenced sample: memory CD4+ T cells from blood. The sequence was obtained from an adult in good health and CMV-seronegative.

The CDR3 DNA reads as TGTGCCAGCAGCAAAGGGGACAGGGTTGAAGCTTTCTTT. It translates to CASSKGDRVEAFF. The V gene is TRBV21-1, the J gene TRBJ1-1; the table's D call, TRBD1, has no DNA check behind it. TRBV21-1 is annotated as a pseudogene. CDR3 size: 13 residues.